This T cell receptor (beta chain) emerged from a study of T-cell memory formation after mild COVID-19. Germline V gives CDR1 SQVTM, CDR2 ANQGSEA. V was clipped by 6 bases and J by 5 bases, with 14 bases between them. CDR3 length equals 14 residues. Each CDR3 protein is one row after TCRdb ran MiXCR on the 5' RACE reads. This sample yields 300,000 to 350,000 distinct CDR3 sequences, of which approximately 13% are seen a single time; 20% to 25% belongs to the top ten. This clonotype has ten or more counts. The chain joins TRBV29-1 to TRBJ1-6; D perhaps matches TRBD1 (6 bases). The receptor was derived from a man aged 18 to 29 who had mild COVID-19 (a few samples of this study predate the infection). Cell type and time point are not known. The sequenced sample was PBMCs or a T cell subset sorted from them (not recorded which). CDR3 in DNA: TGCAGCGTAGCCCTACAGGGTGATAATTCACCCCTCCACTTT. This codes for CSVALQGDNSPLHF.